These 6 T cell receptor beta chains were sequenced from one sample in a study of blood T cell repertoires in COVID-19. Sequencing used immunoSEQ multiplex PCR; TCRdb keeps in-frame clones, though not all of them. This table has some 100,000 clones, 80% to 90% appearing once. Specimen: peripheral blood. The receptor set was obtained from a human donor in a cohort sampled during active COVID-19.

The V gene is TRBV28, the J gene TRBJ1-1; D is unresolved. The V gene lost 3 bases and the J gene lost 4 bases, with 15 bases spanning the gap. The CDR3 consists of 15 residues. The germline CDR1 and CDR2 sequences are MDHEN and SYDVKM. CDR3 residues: CASSFGWRGATEAFF. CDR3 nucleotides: TGTGCCAGCAGTTTCGGGTGGCGGGGTGCCACTGAAGCTTTCTTT.

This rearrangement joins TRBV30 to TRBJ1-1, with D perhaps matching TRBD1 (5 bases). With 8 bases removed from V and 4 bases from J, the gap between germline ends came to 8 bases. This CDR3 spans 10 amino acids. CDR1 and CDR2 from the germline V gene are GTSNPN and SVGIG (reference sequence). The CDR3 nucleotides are TGTGCCGGGGGGAGCACTGAAGCTTTCTTT. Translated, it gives CAGGSTEAFF.

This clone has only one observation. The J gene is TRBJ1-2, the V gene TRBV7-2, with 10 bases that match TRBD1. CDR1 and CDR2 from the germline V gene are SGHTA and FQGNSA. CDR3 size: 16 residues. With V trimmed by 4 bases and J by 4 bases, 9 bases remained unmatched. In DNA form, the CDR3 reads TGTGCCAGCAGCTCGGCGGGACAGGGGCCTTTCTATGGCTACACCTTC. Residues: CASSSAGQGPFYGYTF.

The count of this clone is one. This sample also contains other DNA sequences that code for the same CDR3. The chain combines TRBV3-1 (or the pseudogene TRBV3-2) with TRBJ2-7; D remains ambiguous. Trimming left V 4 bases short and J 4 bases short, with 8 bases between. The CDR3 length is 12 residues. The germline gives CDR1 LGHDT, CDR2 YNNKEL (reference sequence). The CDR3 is CASSPSSYEQYF. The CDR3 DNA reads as TGTGCCAGCAGCCCCAGTTCGTACGAGCAGTACTTC.

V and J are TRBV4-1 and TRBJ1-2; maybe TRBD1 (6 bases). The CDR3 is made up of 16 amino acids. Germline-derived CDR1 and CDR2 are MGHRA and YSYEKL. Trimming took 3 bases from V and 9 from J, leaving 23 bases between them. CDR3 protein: CASSHPLRVRGKRYTF. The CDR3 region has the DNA TGCGCCAGCAGCCACCCCCTCCGGGTCAGGGGAAAACGCTACACCTTC.

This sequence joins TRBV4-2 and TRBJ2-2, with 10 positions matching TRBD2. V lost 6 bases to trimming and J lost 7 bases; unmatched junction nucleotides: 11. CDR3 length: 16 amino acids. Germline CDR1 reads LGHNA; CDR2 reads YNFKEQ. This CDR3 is CASSRTSGTSVGELFF. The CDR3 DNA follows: TGTGCCAGCAGTCGAACGTCCGGGACTAGCGTCGGGGAGCTGTTTTTT.